Shown below are 25 T cell receptor beta chains from a single sample sequenced in a study of Ad26.COV2.S vaccination and SARS-CoV-2 variants. The method was immunoSEQ multiplex PCR; TCRdb's version includes in-frame clones alone and lacks a portion of them. The sample records 500,000 or so clones, around nine tenths being singletons. Described treatment: some 19 received Ad26.COV2.S at low or high dose, single or two shots; 5 received placebo; per-sample allocation not given. Samples were taken on day 63 after the first vaccine or placebo injection. Sequenced here: peripheral blood, sampled in a trial of Ad26.COV2.S vaccine versus placebo. These receptors all come from a person aged 18-60 years who received the Ad26.COV2.S COVID-19 vaccine or a placebo.

For this clone: Possible read error: a much larger clone is one base away. The chain links TRBV7-8 to TRBJ2-2; D gene uncertain. Germline CDR1 SGHVS, CDR2 FQNEAQ. Trimming stripped 5 bases from V and 2 bases from J, with 3 bases between. The CDR3 contains 12 residues. The CDR3 bases are TGTGCCAGCAGCCTCAACACCGGGGAGCTGTTTTTT. As protein: CASSLNTGELFF.

V usage is TRBV3-1 (or the pseudogene TRBV3-2) and J usage is TRBJ2-1; 12 bases fit TRBD2. CDR3 length equals 16 residues. The germline gives CDR1 LGHDT, CDR2 YNNKEL (reference sequence). V trimming: 3 bases; J trimming: 11 bases; junction bases outside the gene matches: 11. The DNA for the CDR3 is TGTGCCAGCAGCCAGGACCTCGGACTAGCGGGATTTAAGCAGTTCTTC. Amino acids: CASSQDLGLAGFKQFF.

The CDR3 bases are TGTGCCACCAGCAGAGGGGCAGGAGGGGGTCAGCCCCAGCATTTT. This codes for CATSRGAGGGQPQHF. The chain joins TRBV15 to TRBJ1-5; D might be TRBD1 (6 bases). The CDR3 contains 15 residues. Trimming removed 1 base at V and 6 bases at J, with 13 bases between. Germline CDR1 and CDR2: LNHNV and YYDKDF (reference sequence).

The chain combines TRBV6-2 or TRBV6-3 with TRBJ1-5, with no clear D. Germline-derived CDR1 and CDR2 are MNHEY and SVGEGT. The V and J ends lost 0 bases and 4 bases respectively, with 16 bases between them. This CDR3 spans 17 amino acids. The CDR3 region is CASSYSISWVVNQPQHF. Written as DNA, the CDR3 is TGTGCCAGCAGTTACTCGATTTCGTGGGTGGTGAATCAGCCCCAGCATTTT.

The V and J genes are TRBV28 and TRBJ1-1; the match to TRBD1 covers 8 bases. Germline assignment: CDR1 MDHEN and CDR2 SYDVKM. This CDR3 region has 14 residues. The V gene end was trimmed by 6 bases and the J gene end by 8 bases; junction bases not matched to a gene: 11. CDR3 sequence reads: CASRTGTGGSEAFF. The CDR3 DNA sequence: TGTGCCAGCAGAACCGGGACAGGTGGTTCGGAAGCTTTCTTT.

The table lists this clone with a few counts. This chain connects TRBV30 to TRBJ2-7; tentatively, D is TRBD1 or TRBD2 (5 bases each). From germline, CDR1 is GTSNPN and CDR2 SVGIG (reference sequence). V lost 2 bases, J lost 4 bases, and 12 bases lay in between. This CDR3 comprises 13 residues. The CDR3 DNA sequence: TGTGCCTGGAGTCGTGGCAGGGAGTACGAGCAGTACTTC. It codes for CAWSRGREYEQYF.

The chain carries TRBV7-2 and TRBJ2-1, with D perhaps matching TRBD1 or TRBD2 (5 bases each). V was cut by 0 bases and J by 4 bases, with 13 bases left in between. In germline, CDR1 is SGHTA, CDR2 FQGNSA. The CDR3 is 16 amino acids. CDR3 residues: CASSLAVGRIYNEQFF. CDR3 DNA sequence: TGTGCCAGCAGCTTAGCCGTGGGACGGATATACAATGAGCAGTTCTTC.

This clone was detected once. The chain carries TRBV7-2 and TRBJ2-1, with 9 bases lining up with TRBD2. Germline V gene sequence: CDR1 SGHTA, CDR2 FQGNSA. The V segment lost 5 bases and the J segment 4 bases; nucleotides outside the gene matches: 6. This CDR3 is 15 amino acids long. The DNA of the CDR3 is TGTGCCAGCAGCCCCCCGGGACTAGCTTACAATGAGCAGTTCTTC. This encodes CASSPPGLAYNEQFF. The full variable domain, its missing parts supplied by reference TRBV7-2 and TRBJ2-1, is GAGVSQSPSNKVTEKGKDVELRCDPISGHTALYWYRQSLGQGLEFLIYFQGNSAPDKSGLPSDRFSAERTGGSVSTLTIQRTQQEDSAVYLCASSPPGLAYNEQFFGPGTRLTVL.

V is TRBV15 and J is TRBJ2-7, with D tentatively TRBD2 (6 bases). Germline-derived CDR1 and CDR2 are LNHNV and YYDKDF (reference sequence). The ends were cut back, 3 bases at V and 2 bases at J, with 11 bases in the middle. This CDR3 has 14 amino acids. The CDR3 DNA reads as TGTGCCACCAGCAGTGCAGGGACTGCCTACGAGCAGTACTTC. Encoded protein: CATSSAGTAYEQYF. The full variable domain, with the rest looked up from reference TRBV15 and TRBJ2-7, is DAMVIQNPRYQVTQFGKPVTLSCSQTLNHNVMYWYQQKSSQAPKLLFHYYDKDFNNEADTPDNFQSRRPNTSFCFLDIRSPGLGDTAMYLCATSSAGTAYEQYFGPGTRLTVT.

The chain employs TRBV2 and TRBJ1-1, with 7 bases identical to TRBD1. The CDR3 has 13 residues. Trimming at V came to 7 bases and at J to 6 bases, leaving 8 bases not matched to a gene. The germline CDR1 and CDR2 sequences are SNHLY and FYNNEI. The DNA of the CDR3 is TGTGCCAGCACGGCGGCAGGGGGTGCTGAAGCTTTCTTT. This gives the protein CASTAAGGAEAFF.

This chain joins TRBV6-2 or TRBV6-3 and TRBJ2-1; TRBD2 agrees at 9 bases. Germline-derived CDR1 and CDR2 are MNHEY and SVGEGT. J was trimmed by 7 bases and V by 0 bases; bases with no gene match: 13. The CDR3 spans 18 residues. The CDR3 here is CASSYSAISGRIRNEQFF. The CDR3, as DNA: TGTGCCAGCAGTTACTCGGCGATTAGCGGGAGAATTCGGAATGAGCAGTTCTTC.

The J gene is TRBJ1-4, the V gene TRBV28, with 9 bases fitting TRBD1. V lost 4 bases and J lost 3; bases outside the gene matches: 9. Germline CDR1 and CDR2: MDHEN and SYDVKM. The length of the CDR3 is 17 residues. The DNA of the CDR3 is TGTGCCAGCAGTTCCCAAAAGACAGGGGGGGCTAATGAAAAACTGTTTTTT. Protein sequence: CASSSQKTGGANEKLFF.

The DNA for the CDR3 is TGTGCCAGCAGCTTAATGTTTAGCGCCTCCTACAATGAGCAGTTCTTC. It translates to CASSLMFSASYNEQFF. The chain is built from TRBV7-2 and TRBJ2-1; maybe TRBD2 (5 bases). Germline assignment: CDR1 SGHTA and CDR2 FQGNSA. The CDR3 length is 16 residues. V was trimmed by 2 bases and J by 0 bases, leaving 11 bases between them.

The J gene is TRBJ1-3, the V gene TRBV5-1; 7 positions agree with TRBD1. This CDR3 spans 14 amino acids. The ends lost 3 bases at V and 4 bases at J; junction bases unmatched: 4. Germline lookup yields CDR1 SGHRS and CDR2 YFSETQ. The CDR3 protein is CASSSGTAGNTIYF. As DNA, the CDR3 is TGCGCCAGCAGCTCCGGGACAGCCGGAAACACCATATATTTT.

The V gene is TRBV28, the J gene TRBJ2-1; TRBD2 matches 10 bases. V trimming: 5 bases; J trimming: 8 bases; junction bases outside the gene matches: 9. The CDR3 consists of 15 residues. CDR1 MDHEN and CDR2 SYDVKM come from the germline V gene. The CDR3: CASSGIAGGAYEQFF. The CDR3 bases are TGTGCCAGCAGTGGCATAGCGGGGGGCGCATATGAGCAGTTCTTC.

This chain joins TRBV28 and TRBJ2-7; D uncertain. Germline V gene lookup returns CDR1 MDHEN and CDR2 SYDVKM. V lost 3 bases and J 7 bases, leaving 19 bases between the germline ends. The length of the CDR3 is 15 residues. This chain's CDR3 is CASSFWTAQPLEQYF. The CDR3 DNA reads TGTGCCAGCAGTTTTTGGACGGCCCAGCCTCTTGAGCAGTACTTC. Combining the CDR3 with reference TRBV28 and TRBJ2-7 gives the whole variable domain DVKVTQSSRYLVKRTGEKVFLECVQDMDHENMFWYRQDPGLGLRLIYFSYDVKMKEKGDIPEGYSVSREKKERFSLILESASTNQTSMYLCASSFWTAQPLEQYFGPGTRLTVT.

V gene TRBV28 combines with J gene TRBJ2-1, with 7 bases lining up with TRBD1. J lost 12 bases, V lost 3 bases, and 5 bases had no gene match. CDR1 is MDHEN, CDR2 SYDVKM, per germline. This CDR3 is 12 amino acids long. The CDR3 DNA sequence: TGTGCCAGCAGTTTGCCGGGACAGCGGCAGTTCTTC. Translated, it gives CASSLPGQRQFF.

The rearrangement joins TRBV4-1 to TRBJ2-7; a weak D match, TRBD1 (6 bases). The CDR3 length is 14 residues. Germline V CDR1 and CDR2: MGHRA, YSYEKL. V gave up 1 base and J gave up 3 bases, with 10 bases separating them. The CDR3 sequence is CASSQGDTIYEQYF. The DNA of the CDR3 is TGCGCCAGCAGCCAAGGGGACACCATCTACGAGCAGTACTTC.

The chain joins TRBV6-6 to TRBJ1-1; D is unclear. The CDR3 runs to 13 residues. V shed 2 bases and J shed 1 base, with 5 bases lying between them. CDR1 and CDR2 from the germline V gene are MNHNY and SVGAGI (reference sequence). The CDR3 reads CASSYAENTEAFF. The DNA for the CDR3 is TGTGCCAGCAGTTACGCGGAGAACACTGAAGCTTTCTTT.

The rearrangement links TRBV30 to TRBJ1-1; unclear D gene. The V end lost 0 bases, the J end lost 1 base, and 9 bases lay between the germline ends. The CDR3 is 14 residues long. In germline, CDR1 is GTSNPN, CDR2 SVGIG (reference sequence). In nucleotides, the CDR3 is TGTGCCTGGAGTGTCGGCAGAAGGAACACTGAAGCTTTCTTT. Translated: CAWSVGRRNTEAFF. Combining the CDR3 with reference TRBV30 and TRBJ1-1 gives the whole variable domain SQTIHQWPATLVQPVGSPLSLECTVEGTSNPNLYWYRQAAGRGLQLLFYSVGIGQISSEVPQNLSASRPQDRQFILSSKKLLLSDSGFYLCAWSVGRRNTEAFFGQGTRLTVV.

The chain couples TRBV2 to TRBJ2-7; D uncertain. V was shortened by 1 base and J by 12 bases, with 13 bases between the two germline ends. The CDR3 has 12 amino acids. From germline, CDR1 is SNHLY and CDR2 FYNNEI. CDR3 coding DNA: TGTGCCAGCAGTGAAGGGTTACCCCGTCGGTACTTC. Translation: CASSEGLPRRYF.

The rearrangement links TRBV7-2 to TRBJ1-5; D gene ambiguous. CDR1 is SGHTA, CDR2 FQGNSA, per germline. This CDR3 is 12 amino acids long. Between the trimmed V and J ends, which lost 8 bases and 1 base, there was a span of 6 bases. The CDR3 sequence: CASGVSNQPQHF. DNA for the CDR3: TGTGCCAGCGGGGTGAGCAATCAGCCCCAGCATTTT.

The V gene is TRBV27, the J gene TRBJ1-5; D remains unclear. Germline-derived CDR1 and CDR2 are MNHEY and SMNVEV (reference sequence). This CDR3 is built from 15 residues. The germline V and J ends were trimmed by 2 bases and 0 bases, with 8 bases remaining between them. CDR3 sequence (DNA): TGTGCCAGCAGTTTAACTTCCTATAGCAATCAGCCCCAGCATTTT. Protein sequence: CASSLTSYSNQPQHF.

This clone was observed a single time. The chain employs TRBV6-1 and TRBJ2-1; 10 nucleotides line up with TRBD2. V was clipped by 0 bases and J by 6 bases; unmatched bases: 8. Germline V gene data show CDR1 as MNHNS and CDR2 as SASEGT. This CDR3 spans 17 amino acids. In DNA form, the CDR3 reads TGTGCCAGCAGTGAAGCCCCAGCGGGAGGGTATCGCAATGAGCAGTTCTTC. It is translated as CASSEAPAGGYRNEQFF.

This chain links TRBV9 with TRBJ2-7; 9 bases map to TRBD1. The CDR3 extends over 13 amino acids. Trimming took 0 bases from V and 6 from J; bases not matched to a gene: 1. From germline, CDR1 is SGDLS and CDR2 YYNGEE. The CDR3 region is CASSVADRGEQYF. The CDR3 DNA follows: TGTGCCAGCAGCGTAGCGGACAGGGGCGAGCAGTACTTC.